The rows below give T cell receptor beta chains drawn from one sample of a study of shared clonotypes between healthy human individuals. Here immunoSEQ multiplex PCR was the method, and the copy in TCRdb shows in-frame clones only, minus some. The table lists fewer than 1 million clones, about 96% of them singletons, with about 0.25% in the top ten. The sequencing input was naive CD8+ T cells sorted from blood. These receptor sequences come from a man aged 30 to 45 in good health. The CDR3 runs from the conserved cysteine through the conserved F or W. The D gene is left open where the match is weak. The size of a clone is reported for some rows only, either as once, few or many, or as a class for expanded clones.

clone_size d_call j_call v_call cdr3_aa cdr3_nt
NA NA TRBJ2-7 TRBV7-3 CASSLGHFREQYF TGTGCCAGCAGCTTGGGGCATTTCCGCGAGCAGTACTTC
NA TRBD2 TRBJ2-7 TRBV2 CASSRGTREVDEQYF TGTGCCAGCAGTCGAGGGACTAGAGAAGTCGACGAGCAGTACTTC
NA NA TRBJ2-5 TRBV19 CASSTGERGRMLVQETQYF TGTGCCAGTAGTACCGGGGAGCGAGGGAGGATGCTGGTCCAAGAGACCCAGTACTTC
NA NA TRBJ2-1 TRBV5-4 CASSVLGTYNEQFF TGTGCCAGCAGCGTGCTAGGTACCTACAATGAGCAGTTCTTC
NA TRBD1 TRBJ1-5 TRBV5-4 CASSPGTDSNQPQHF TGTGCCAGCAGCCCGGGGACAGATAGCAATCAGCCCCAGCATTTT
NA NA TRBJ2-2 TRBV29-1 CSVDRNTGELFF TGCAGCGTTGATAGGAACACCGGGGAGCTGTTTTTT
once TRBD2 TRBJ2-7 TRBV10-3 CAITKTSGRDSYEQYF TGTGCCATCACCAAGACTAGCGGGAGGGACTCCTACGAGCAGTACTTC
NA TRBD2 TRBJ2-1 TRBV7-9 CASSLTHSGRGDNEQFF TGTGCCAGCAGCTTAACCCATAGCGGGAGAGGAGACAATGAGCAGTTCTTC
NA TRBD2 TRBJ2-5 TRBV10-3 CAISDPAGGQETQYF TGTGCCATCAGTGACCCAGCGGGAGGACAAGAGACCCAGTACTTC
NA TRBD2 TRBJ2-1 TRBV7-9 CASSTLGGRSSDEQFF TGTGCCAGCAGCACACTTGGCGGGAGAAGTTCCGATGAGCAGTTCTTC
NA NA TRBJ1-4 TRBV5-6 CASSLNLGKNEKLFF TGTGCCAGCAGCTTGAATCTAGGGAAAAACGAAAAACTGTTTTTT
NA TRBD1 TRBJ1-2 TRBV28 CASSLTEGQVYYGYTF TGTGCCAGCAGTTTGACCGAGGGACAGGTCTACTATGGCTACACCTTC
NA NA TRBJ2-2 TRBV4-1 CASSQDGTVLSGTGELFF TGCGCCAGCAGCCAAGATGGAACAGTTCTTTCGGGCACCGGGGAGCTGTTTTTT
NA NA TRBJ1-1 TRBV19 CASSIIGGTGVEAFF TGTGCCAGTAGTATAATTGGGGGGACGGGGGTGGAAGCTTTCTTT
NA NA TRBJ1-4 TRBV7-9 CASSSDWATNEKLFF TGTGCCAGCAGCTCTGATTGGGCGACTAATGAAAAACTGTTTTTT
NA TRBD2 TRBJ2-1 TRBV9 CASSVDFGASGPTYNEQFF TGTGCCAGCAGCGTAGATTTCGGGGCTAGCGGGCCCACCTACAATGAGCAGTTCTTC
NA NA TRBJ2-7 TRBV6-1 CASSDNTASPRLGQYF TGTGCCAGCAGTGACAATACGGCCTCGCCTCGACTAGGGCAGTACTTC
NA NA TRBJ2-3 TRBV5-5 CASSLAAGGTDTQYF TGTGCCAGCAGCTTGGCCGCAGGGGGGACAGATACGCAGTATTTT
NA NA TRBJ2-3 TRBV30 CAWSVLQALPGGYTQYF TGTGCCTGGAGTGTACTCCAAGCCCTTCCCGGCGGATATACGCAGTATTTT
NA NA TRBJ2-3 TRBV7-6 CASSLLRRGLGTDTQYF TGTGCCAGCAGCTTACTTCGACGGGGTTTGGGAACAGATACGCAGTATTTT
once TRBD2 TRBJ2-7 TRBV29-1 CSATGLAGGEQYF TGCAGCGCAACGGGACTAGCGGGAGGCGAGCAGTACTTC
NA TRBD1 TRBJ1-4 TRBV4-3 CASRTGDATNEKLFF TGCGCCAGCAGGACAGGGGATGCAACTAATGAAAAACTGTTTTTT
NA TRBD2 TRBJ2-5 TRBV5-1 CASSLPRLAGGLETQYF TGCGCCAGCAGCTTGCCCCGACTAGCGGGAGGATTAGAGACCCAGTACTTC
NA NA TRBJ2-1 TRBV6-1 CASSEAVLGGNEQFF TGTGCCAGCAGTGAAGCGGTATTGGGGGGTAATGAGCAGTTCTTC
NA NA TRBJ1-5 TRBV27 CASSVTVSNQPQHF TGTGCCAGCAGTGTGACTGTTAGCAATCAGCCCCAGCATTTT
NA TRBD2 TRBJ2-7 TRBV18 CASSPPGLAAYEQYF TGTGCCAGCTCACCACCGGGACTAGCGGCCTACGAGCAGTACTTC
NA NA TRBJ2-2 TRBV7-9 CARGTGYHGELFF TGTGCCAGGGGAACAGGGTATCACGGGGAGCTGTTTTTT
NA NA TRBJ1-2 TRBV28 CASSAGLGYGYTF TGTGCCAGCAGCGCAGGTCTAGGGTATGGCTACACCTTC
NA NA TRBJ1-1 TRBV7-2 CASTPGRTNTEAFF TGTGCCAGTACCCCGGGACGGACGAACACTGAAGCTTTCTTT
NA NA TRBJ1-2 TRBV28 CASTTVRRTNYGYTF TGTGCCAGCACCACGGTCAGAAGGACTAACTATGGCTACACCTTC
NA NA TRBJ2-7 TRBV7-9 CASTAPGQPYEQYF TGTGCCAGCACCGCGCCAGGACAACCATACGAGCAGTACTTC
NA NA TRBJ1-2 TRBV19 CASSMGSAPDYGYTF TGTGCCAGTAGTATGGGATCCGCGCCGGACTATGGCTACACCTTC
NA TRBD2 TRBJ2-1 TRBV6-5 CASSYSRLAGSNEQFF TGTGCCAGCAGTTACTCGCGACTAGCGGGATCTAATGAGCAGTTCTTC
NA NA TRBJ2-5 TRBV6-6 CASSDGTQLVETQYF TGTGCCAGCAGCGACGGGACACAGCTCGTGGAGACCCAGTACTTC
NA TRBD1 TRBJ1-4 TRBV4-3 CASTRTGRTEKLFF TGCGCCAGCACCCGGACAGGGAGGACTGAAAAACTGTTTTTT
NA NA TRBJ2-7 TRBV29-1 CSVADYEQYF TGCAGCGTGGCGGACTACGAGCAGTACTTC
NA NA TRBJ2-1 TRBV7-9 CASSSPTGDEQFF TGTGCCAGCAGCTCTCCGACTGGGGATGAGCAGTTCTTC
NA TRBD1 TRBJ2-3 TRBV5-6 CASSLAGQGITDTQYF TGTGCCAGCAGCTTGGCGGGACAGGGGATAACAGATACGCAGTATTTT
NA NA TRBJ2-2 TRBV6-4 CASSDSSRSTGELFF TGTGCCAGCAGTGACTCTTCCAGATCTACCGGGGAGCTGTTTTTT
NA TRBD2 TRBJ2-1 TRBV9 CASSVVGTETSGRRFNEQFF TGTGCCAGCAGCGTAGTGGGGACAGAGACTAGCGGGAGACGGTTCAATGAGCAGTTCTTC
NA NA TRBJ1-1 TRBV4-3 CASSQEGAVTEAFF TGCGCCAGCAGCCAAGAGGGGGCCGTCACTGAAGCTTTCTTT
NA NA TRBJ2-3 TRBV4-2 CASSQALSGTDTQYF TGTGCCAGCAGCCAAGCGCTTAGCGGCACAGATACGCAGTATTTT
NA TRBD2 TRBJ2-3 TRBV28 CASDPSGISTDTQYF TGTGCCAGCGACCCCAGCGGGATTTCCACAGATACGCAGTATTTT
NA TRBD2 TRBJ2-7 TRBV5-4 CASTNGLAGASSYEQYF TGTGCCAGCACCAATGGACTAGCGGGGGCAAGCTCCTACGAGCAGTACTTC
NA TRBD2 TRBJ2-1 TRBV7-2 CASSIGLVFNEQFF TGTGCCAGCAGCATCGGACTAGTTTTCAATGAGCAGTTCTTC
NA TRBD1 TRBJ2-3 TRBV10-3 CAISDWTGAQATQYF TGTGCCATCAGTGATTGGACAGGGGCTCAGGCTACGCAGTATTTT
NA NA TRBJ2-1 TRBV19 CASSIWLTSSYNEQFF TGTGCCAGTAGTATTTGGCTGACGAGCTCCTACAATGAGCAGTTCTTC
NA NA TRBJ2-3 TRBV19 CASSLTTDTDTQYF TGTGCCAGTAGTCTTACTACGGACACAGATACGCAGTATTTT
once NA TRBJ2-1 TRBV4-3 CASSQGNEQFF TGCGCCAGCAGCCAAGGCAATGAGCAGTTCTTC
NA TRBD1 TRBJ2-1 TRBV7-9 CASSPRQGRYNEQFF TGTGCCAGCAGCCCCAGACAGGGGCGCTACAATGAGCAGTTCTTC
NA TRBD1 TRBJ1-2 TRBV11-2 CASSPVTGESYGYTF TGTGCCAGCAGCCCCGTGACAGGGGAGAGCTATGGCTACACCTTC
NA TRBD2 TRBJ2-7 TRBV5-4 CASSLRGGKASEQYF TGTGCCAGCAGCTTGCGGGGGGGAAAAGCATCCGAGCAGTACTTC
NA NA TRBJ1-2 TRBV11-2 CASSLAPFSGFYYGYTF TGTGCCAGCAGCTTAGCCCCTTTCTCAGGCTTTTACTATGGCTACACCTTC
NA TRBD1 TRBJ1-2 TRBV5-1 CASSTRTGAYPGYTF TGCGCCAGCAGCACAAGGACAGGGGCGTATCCCGGCTACACCTTC
NA TRBD1 TRBJ2-7 TRBV7-6 CASSPEGQGGHYEQYF TGTGCCAGCAGCCCGGAGGGACAGGGAGGGCATTACGAGCAGTACTTC
NA TRBD1 TRBJ2-2 TRBV9 CASSDPRDRDILLDTGELFF TGTGCCAGCAGCGATCCCCGGGACAGGGATATACTACTGGACACCGGGGAGCTGTTTTTT
NA NA TRBJ1-4 TRBV14 CASSEGGHSNEKLFF TGTGCCAGCAGCGAAGGGGGGCATAGTAATGAAAAACTGTTTTTT
NA NA TRBJ2-2 TRBV7-3 CASSLVSGELFF TGTGCCAGCAGCTTGGTTTCCGGGGAGCTGTTTTTT